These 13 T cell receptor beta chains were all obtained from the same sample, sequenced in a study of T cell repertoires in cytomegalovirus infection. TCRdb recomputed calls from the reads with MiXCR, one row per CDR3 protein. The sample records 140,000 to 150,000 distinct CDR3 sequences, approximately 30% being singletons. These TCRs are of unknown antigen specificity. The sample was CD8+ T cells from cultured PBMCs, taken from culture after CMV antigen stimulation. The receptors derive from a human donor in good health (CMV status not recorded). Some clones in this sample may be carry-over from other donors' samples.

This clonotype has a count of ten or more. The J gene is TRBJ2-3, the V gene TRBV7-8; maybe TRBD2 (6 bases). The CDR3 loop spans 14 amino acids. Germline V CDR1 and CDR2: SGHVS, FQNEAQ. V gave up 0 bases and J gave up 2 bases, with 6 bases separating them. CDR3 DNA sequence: TGTGCCAGCAGCTTAGCACTAGCCACAGATACGCAGTATTTT. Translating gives CASSLALATDTQYF.

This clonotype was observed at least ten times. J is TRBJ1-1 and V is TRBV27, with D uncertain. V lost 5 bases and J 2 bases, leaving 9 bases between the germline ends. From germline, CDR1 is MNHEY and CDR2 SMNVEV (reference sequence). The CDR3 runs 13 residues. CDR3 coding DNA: TGTGCCAGCAGTATCCGACAAAACACTGAAGCTTTCTTT. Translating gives CASSIRQNTEAFF.

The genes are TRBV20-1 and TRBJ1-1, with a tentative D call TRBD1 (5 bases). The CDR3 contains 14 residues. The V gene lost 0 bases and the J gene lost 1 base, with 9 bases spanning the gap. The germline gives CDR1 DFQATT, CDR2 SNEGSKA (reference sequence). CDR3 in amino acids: CSAREGPGNTEAFF. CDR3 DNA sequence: TGCAGTGCTAGAGAGGGGCCGGGGAACACTGAAGCTTTCTTT.

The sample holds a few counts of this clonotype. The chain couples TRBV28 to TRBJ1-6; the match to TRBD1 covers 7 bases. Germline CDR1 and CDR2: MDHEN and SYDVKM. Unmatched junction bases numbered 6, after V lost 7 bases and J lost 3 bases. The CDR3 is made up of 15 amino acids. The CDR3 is CASNIRTGYNSPLHF. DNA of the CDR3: TGTGCCAGCAACATCCGGACAGGCTATAATTCACCCCTCCACTTT.

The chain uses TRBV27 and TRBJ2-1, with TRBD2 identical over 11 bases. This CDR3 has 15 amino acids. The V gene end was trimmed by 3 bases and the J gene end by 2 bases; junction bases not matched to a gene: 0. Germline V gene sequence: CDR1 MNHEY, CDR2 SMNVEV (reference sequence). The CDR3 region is CASSFSGGAYNEQFF. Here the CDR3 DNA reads TGTGCCAGCAGTTTTAGCGGGGGGGCCTACAATGAGCAGTTCTTC.

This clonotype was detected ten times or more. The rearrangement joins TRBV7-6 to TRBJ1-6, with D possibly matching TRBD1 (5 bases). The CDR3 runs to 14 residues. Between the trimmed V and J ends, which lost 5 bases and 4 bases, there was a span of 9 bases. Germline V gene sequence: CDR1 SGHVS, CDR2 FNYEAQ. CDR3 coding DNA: TGTGCCAGCAGCCGCGGGGGGTATAATTCACCCCTCCACTTT. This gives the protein CASSRGGYNSPLHF.

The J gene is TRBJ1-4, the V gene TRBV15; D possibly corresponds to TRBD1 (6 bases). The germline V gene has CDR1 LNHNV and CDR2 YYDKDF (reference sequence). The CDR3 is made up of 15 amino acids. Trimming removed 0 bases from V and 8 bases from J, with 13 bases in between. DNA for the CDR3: TGTGCCACCAGCAGAGATGGGCAGGACAGCGAAAAACTGTTTTTT. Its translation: CATSRDGQDSEKLFF.

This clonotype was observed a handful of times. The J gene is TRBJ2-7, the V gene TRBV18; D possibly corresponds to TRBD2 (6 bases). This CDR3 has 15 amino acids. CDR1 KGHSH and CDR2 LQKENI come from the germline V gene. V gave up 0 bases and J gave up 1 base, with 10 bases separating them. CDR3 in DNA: TGTGCCAGCTCACCACCGGGCGGGGCTTCCTACGAGCAGTACTTC. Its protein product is CASSPPGGASYEQYF. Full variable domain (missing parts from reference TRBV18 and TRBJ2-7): NAGVMQNPRHLVRRRGQEARLRCSPMKGHSHVYWYRQLPEEGLKFMVYLQKENIIDESGMPKERFSAEFPKEGPSILRIQQVVRGDSAAYFCASSPPGGASYEQYFGPGTRLTVT.

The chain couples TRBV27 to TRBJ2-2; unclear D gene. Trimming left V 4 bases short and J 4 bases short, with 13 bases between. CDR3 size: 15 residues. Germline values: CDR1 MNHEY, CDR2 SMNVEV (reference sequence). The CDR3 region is CASSSRGVLTGELFF. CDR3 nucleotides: TGTGCCAGCAGTTCTCGAGGAGTCCTCACCGGGGAGCTGTTTTTT.

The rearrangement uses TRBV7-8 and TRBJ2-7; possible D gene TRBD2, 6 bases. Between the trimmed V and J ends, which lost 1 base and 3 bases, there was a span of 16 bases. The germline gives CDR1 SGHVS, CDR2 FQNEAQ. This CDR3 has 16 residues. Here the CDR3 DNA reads TGTGCCAGCAGCTTAGGCCAAAGTCGGACTATCTACGAGCAGTACTTC. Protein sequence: CASSLGQSRTIYEQYF.

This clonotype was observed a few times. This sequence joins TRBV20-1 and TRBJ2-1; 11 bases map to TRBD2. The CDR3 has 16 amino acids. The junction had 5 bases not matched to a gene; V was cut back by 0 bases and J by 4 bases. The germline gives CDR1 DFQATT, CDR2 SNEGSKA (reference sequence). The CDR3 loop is CSARDYTSGGYNEQFF. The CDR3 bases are TGCAGTGCTAGAGACTATACTAGCGGGGGATACAATGAGCAGTTCTTC.

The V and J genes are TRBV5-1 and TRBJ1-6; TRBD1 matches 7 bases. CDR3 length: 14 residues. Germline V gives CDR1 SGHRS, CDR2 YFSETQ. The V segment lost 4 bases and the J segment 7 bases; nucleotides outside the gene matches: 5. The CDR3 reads CASSHRGTNSPLHF. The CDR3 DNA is TGCGCCAGCAGCCACAGGGGAACAAATTCACCCCTCCACTTT.

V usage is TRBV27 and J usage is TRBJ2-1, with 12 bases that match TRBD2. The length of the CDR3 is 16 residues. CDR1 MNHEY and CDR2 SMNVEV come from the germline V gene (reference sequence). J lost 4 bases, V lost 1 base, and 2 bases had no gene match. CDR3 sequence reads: CASSLLGTSGYNEQFF. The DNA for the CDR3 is TGTGCCAGCAGTTTATTAGGGACTAGCGGGTACAATGAGCAGTTCTTC.